The source of this TCR beta chain is a study of T cells in Graves' hyperthyroidism and ophthalmopathy. This clonotype was seen many times. The CDR3 regions of TCR beta were amplified from RNA transcripts. When the TCR CDR3 underwent first-round RT-PCR, the HTBI primer set was used. MiXCR, applied by TCRdb to the multiplex PCR reads, yields one record per CDR3 protein. The sample holds roughly 260,000 distinct CDR3 sequences; more than 14% are singletons and the top ten take about 14%. Fresh peripheral blood, 9.5 to 10 ml of it, supplied the PBMCs. V was pared by 6 bases and J by 4 bases, with 3 bases of the junction left unmatched. Germline V CDR1 and CDR2: MNHEY, SMNVEV (reference sequence). CDR3 size: 15 residues.

The receptor was derived from a woman in her thirties or forties with Graves' hyperthyroidism that later progressed to Graves' ophthalmopathy. Material: blood. The chain recombines TRBV27 with TRBJ1-6; 10 nucleotides match TRBD1. The CDR3 is CASSRDRGYNSPLHF. As DNA, the CDR3 is TGTGCCAGCAGCCGGGACAGGGGTTATAATTCACCCCTCCACTTT.